The 5 T cell receptor beta chains given below trace back to one sample, sequenced in a study of T cell repertoires in cytomegalovirus infection. These receptors' targets are unknown. TCRdb itself ran the reads through MiXCR, one entry per CDR3 protein. The sample holds approximately 500,000 distinct CDR3 sequences, around 35% seen once. The sequencing here drew on cultured PBMCs, taken from culture after CMV antigen stimulation. Receptors originate from a human donor in good health (CMV status not recorded). Some clones in this sample may be carry-over from other donors' samples.

V and J are TRBV6-2 or TRBV6-3 and TRBJ2-1; the match to TRBD2 covers 11 bases. This CDR3 has 19 residues. V dropped 4 bases and J dropped 2; count of bases not matched to a gene: 13. The germline V gene has CDR1 MNHEY and CDR2 SVGEGT. The CDR3 DNA sequence: TGTGCCAGCAGTTTAGTCGGAGTAGCGGGAGGGCCCCCCTACAATGAGCAGTTCTTC. Amino acids: CASSLVGVAGGPPYNEQFF.

As concerns this clonotype: Given a far larger clone just one base away, this is likely a sequencing read error. The chain is built from TRBV7-9 and TRBJ1-6, with 7 bases aligning to TRBD1. Germline assignment: CDR1 SEHNR and CDR2 FQNEAQ (reference sequence). The CDR3 has 14 residues. CDR3 sequence reads: CANSSRQGNSPLHF. The CDR3 nucleotides are TGTGCCAACAGCTCACGACAGGGTAATTCACCCCTCCACTTT.

This clonotype appeared a few times. This rearrangement joins TRBV28 to TRBJ1-5; D gene uncertain. The CDR3 is made up of 16 amino acids. V was shortened by 4 bases and J by 0 bases, with 13 bases between the two germline ends. The germline CDR1 and CDR2 sequences are MDHEN and SYDVKM. The CDR3 nucleotides are TGTGCCAGCAGTTCCCGTGCTGGATCTAGCAATCAGCCCCAGCATTTT. This sequence encodes CASSSRAGSSNQPQHF.

The V call is TRBV7-3, the J call TRBJ2-1; no clear D gene. The CDR3 is made up of 13 amino acids. Trimming shortened V by 3 bases and J by 6 bases, and 9 bases separated the two germline ends. Germline loops: CDR1 SGHTA, CDR2 FQGTGA. The CDR3 coding sequence is TGTGCCAGCAGCTTTTATATGGGCAATGAGCAGTTCTTC. Its protein is CASSFYMGNEQFF.

The J gene is TRBJ2-1, the V gene TRBV28; TRBD2 matches at 8 bases. Germline loops: CDR1 MDHEN, CDR2 SYDVKM. This CDR3 is 19 amino acids long. The V gene end was trimmed by 3 bases and the J gene end by 3 bases; junction bases not matched to a gene: 16. CDR3 protein: CASSFPGKRAGVIYNEQFF. DNA of the CDR3: TGTGCCAGCAGTTTTCCGGGGAAAAGAGCGGGAGTTATCTACAATGAGCAGTTCTTC.